Listed here are 14 T cell receptor beta chains from one sample, sequenced in a study of blood T cell repertoires in COVID-19. Sequencing was performed with immunoSEQ multiplex PCR; in TCRdb, only in-frame clones are kept and a portion is missing. The sample has 80,000 to 100,000 clones, roughly 80% seen once. The sequencing sample was made of peripheral blood. The receptors were sampled from a woman aged 80 or older with active or convalescent COVID-19.

The chain employs TRBV28 and TRBJ1-6, with a tentative D call TRBD1 (5 bases). V was trimmed by 2 bases and J by 1 base, leaving 12 bases between them. The CDR3 extends over 17 amino acids. CDR1 is MDHEN and CDR2 is SYDVKM in the germline V gene. CDR3 DNA: TGTGCCAGCAGTTTAGTGGGGGGAGCGTCCTATAATTCACCCCTCCACTTT. This gives the protein CASSLVGGASYNSPLHF.

J is TRBJ1-6 and V is TRBV5-1, with TRBD1 matching over 11 bases. Losses at the gene ends were 0 bases for V and 8 bases for J; bases not matched to a gene: 4. This CDR3 spans 16 amino acids. Looked up from germline, CDR1 is SGHRS and CDR2 is YFSETQ. CDR3 DNA: TGCGCCAGCAGCTTGGGTAGGACAGGGGGCGATTCACCCCTCCACTTT. Translating gives CASSLGRTGGDSPLHF. The full variable domain, rest sourced from reference TRBV5-1 and TRBJ1-6, is KAGVTQTPRYLIKTRGQQVTLSCSPISGHRSVSWYQQTPGQGLQFLFEYFSETQRNKGNFPGRFSGRQFSNSRSEMNVSTLELGDSALYLCASSLGRTGGDSPLHFGNGTRLTVT.

This clone has just one count. The J gene is TRBJ1-2, the V gene TRBV7-2, with D tentatively TRBD1 (6 bases). Germline values: CDR1 SGHTA, CDR2 FQGNSA. The CDR3 is made up of 12 amino acids. V gave up 1 base and J gave up 8 bases, with 8 bases separating them. The CDR3 coding sequence is TGTGCCAGCAGCTTAGAAGACAGGGGCTACACCTTC. It codes for CASSLEDRGYTF. The full variable domain, with the rest looked up from reference TRBV7-2 and TRBJ1-2, is GAGVSQSPSNKVTEKGKDVELRCDPISGHTALYWYRQSLGQGLEFLIYFQGNSAPDKSGLPSDRFSAERTGGSVSTLTIQRTQQEDSAVYLCASSLEDRGYTFGSGTRLTVV.

The gene calls are TRBV2 and TRBJ2-2; D perhaps matches TRBD1 (5 bases). Germline CDR1 reads SNHLY; CDR2 reads FYNNEI. The CDR3 covers 14 residues. Trimming took off 4 bases at V and 5 bases at J, with 11 bases between the two ends. The DNA of the CDR3 is TGTGCCAGCAGTGTAGGTCCAGGGACCGGGGAGCTGTTTTTT. The encoded protein is CASSVGPGTGELFF.

The rearrangement links TRBV6-5 to TRBJ2-7, with 8 bases matching TRBD1. Germline values: CDR1 MNHEY, CDR2 SVGAGI. This CDR3 contains 12 residues. The V gene end was trimmed by 4 bases and the J gene end by 6 bases; junction bases not matched to a gene: 2. The CDR3 protein is CASSSTGGEQYF. DNA for the CDR3: TGTGCCAGCAGTTCTACAGGGGGCGAGCAGTACTTC.

The J gene is TRBJ1-2, the V gene TRBV5-8; 7 nucleotides match TRBD1. The CDR3 is 16 amino acids. Per the germline V gene, CDR1 is SGHTS and CDR2 is YDEGEE. The trim removed 5 bases at V and 8 bases at J, leaving 18 bases unmatched. The CDR3 coding sequence is TGTGCCAGCAGGCGGTTCAACAGGGGAGTCCCAAAGGGCTACACCTTC. It specifies CASRRFNRGVPKGYTF.

CDR3 sequence reads: CASSLLEAGELFF. CDR3 nucleotide sequence: TGCGCCAGCAGCTTGTTGGAGGCCGGGGAGCTGTTTTTT. The chain links TRBV5-1 to TRBJ2-2, with a weak D call TRBD2 (5 bases). The germline gives CDR1 SGHRS, CDR2 YFSETQ. Trimming stripped 1 base from V and 6 bases from J, with 7 bases between. This CDR3 region has 13 residues.

The chain has TRBV11-3 and TRBJ1-1, with D tentatively TRBD1 (6 bases). V was trimmed by 1 base and J by 4 bases, leaving 7 bases between them. The CDR3 totals 13 residues. Per germline, CDR1 SGHNT and CDR2 YENEEA. CDR3 coding DNA: TGTGCCAGCAGCTTAGGGGGGCCCACTGAAGCTTTCTTT. Amino acids: CASSLGGPTEAFF.

This clone has a count of ten or more. The rearrangement uses TRBV7-3 and TRBJ1-2; no firm D call. This CDR3 contains 15 residues. Germline V gene lookup returns CDR1 SGHTA and CDR2 FQGTGA. Trimming removed 5 bases from V and 6 bases from J, with 19 bases in between. DNA of the CDR3: TGTGCCAGCAGCCCGTACGAGCTTTCCGGAGATGGCTACACCTTC. Amino acids: CASSPYELSGDGYTF.

This chain links TRBV4-3 with TRBJ1-6; 8 bases are shared with TRBD1. Germline-derived CDR1 and CDR2 are LGHNA and YSLEER. The CDR3 is made up of 18 amino acids. V trimming: 3 bases; J trimming: 0 bases; junction bases outside the gene matches: 7. The CDR3 DNA follows: TGCGCCAGCAGCCAGGCATCGACAGGGGACTCCTATAATTCACCCCTCCACTTT. Its translation is CASSQASTGDSYNSPLHF.

The chain employs TRBV6-5 and TRBJ2-3, with 7 bases that match TRBD1. The junction had 8 bases not matched to a gene; V was cut back by 6 bases and J by 2 bases. The length of the CDR3 is 15 residues. The V gene's germline CDR1 is MNHEY and CDR2 SVGAGI. DNA of the CDR3: TGTGCCAGCAGAATGAGGGGGCGGTCCACAGATACGCAGTATTTT. Translated: CASRMRGRSTDTQYF.

CDR3 protein: CASGLVFGRFGGETQYF. The CDR3 DNA sequence: TGTGCTAGTGGTTTGGTATTCGGTCGTTTTGGGGGGGAGACCCAGTACTTC. This chain connects TRBV12-5 to TRBJ2-5; weak D call: TRBD2 (6 bases). Looked up from germline, CDR1 is LGHNT and CDR2 is FRNRAP. Trimming pared 0 bases from V and 5 bases from J, leaving 19 bases between. This CDR3 is built from 17 residues. The full variable domain, in which reference TRBV12-5 and TRBJ2-5 provide the parts outside the CDR3, is DARVTQTPRHKVTEMGQEVTMRCQPILGHNTVFWYRQTMMQGLELLAYFRNRAPLDDSGMPKDRFSAEMPDATLATLKIQPSEPRDSAVYFCASGLVFGRFGGETQYFGPGTRLLVL.

This chain links TRBV10-1 with TRBJ2-7; D uncertain. The CDR3 is 14 amino acids. Per the germline V gene, CDR1 is WNHNN and CDR2 is SYGVQD (reference sequence). Deletions cut 3 bases from V and 0 bases from J, with 9 bases between. CDR3 DNA sequence: TGCGCCAGCAGTGAACCGCGGAGCTCCTACGAGCAGTACTTC. Translating gives CASSEPRSSYEQYF.

This sequence joins TRBV3-1 (or the pseudogene TRBV3-2) and TRBJ1-1, with 7 bases aligning to TRBD1. Unmatched junction bases numbered 9, after V lost 0 bases and J lost 5 bases. Germline CDR1 reads LGHDT; CDR2 reads YNNKEL (reference sequence). The CDR3 is 16 amino acids. DNA of the CDR3: TGTGCCAGCAGCCAAGATGGCGAGGGGGCGAGGACTGAAGCTTTCTTT. Translation gives CASSQDGEGARTEAFF.